These T cell receptor beta chains were read from a single sample in a study of T-cell memory formation after mild COVID-19. Using its own MiXCR run on the 5' RACE reads, TCRdb lists one record per CDR3 protein. The table records fewer than 650,000 distinct CDR3 sequences, 17% of them present only once. The material sequenced was PBMCs or a T cell subset sorted from them (not recorded which). The receptor set was obtained from an adult woman who had mild COVID-19 (a few samples of this study predate the infection). Cell type and time point are not known. The CDR3 runs from the conserved cysteine through the conserved F or W.

TRBJ2-1 | TRBV14 | CASSLLLRTSGSSYNEQFF
TRBJ2-1 | TRBV19 | CASSRTSGIYNEQFF
TRBJ1-2 | TRBV2 | CASREDRVGGYTF
TRBJ2-3 | TRBV11-2 | CASSLGTLAGPKDTQYF
TRBJ1-1 | TRBV29-1 | CSVVVAEAFF
TRBJ2-3 | TRBV7-9 | CASSTLKRGSTDTQYF
TRBJ1-2 | TRBV6-5 | CASSQLVQGHGYTF
TRBJ2-5 | TRBV20-1 | CSARERIQETQYF
TRBJ2-7 | TRBV27 | CASSLSTGRSYEQYF
TRBJ2-2 | TRBV7-6 | CASSLSQGAGELFF
TRBJ2-2 | TRBV24-1 | CATSDLPLPSGGVHTGELFF
TRBJ1-2 | TRBV7-2 | CASSGSPTGNYGYTF
TRBJ1-6 | TRBV27 | CASNNPTGGSYNSPLHF
TRBJ1-1 | TRBV7-3 | CASSYRTGARATEAFF
TRBJ2-3 | TRBV5-1 | CASSSTGADTQYF
TRBJ2-4 | TRBV5-6 | CARGLAKNIQYF
TRBJ1-2 | TRBV3-1 | CASSQGRLPQRYGYTF
TRBJ1-2 | TRBV10-3 | CAISESTGTVYGYTF
TRBJ2-3 | TRBV11-2 | CASTLEGGALGGQYF
TRBJ2-1 | TRBV7-2 | CASSLMGRAAYNEQFF
TRBJ1-1 | TRBV5-1 | CASSFDPGLNTEAFF
TRBJ2-2 | TRBV7-9 | CASSRELLELFF
TRBJ1-4 | TRBV20-1 | CSARGAGGWEKLFF
TRBJ1-6 | TRBV7-2 | CASSLDSTGSIYNSPLHF
TRBJ2-7 | TRBV6-5 | CASSYQAESSYEQYF
TRBJ2-7 | TRBV12-3/TRBV12-4 | CASSLSGGRPEQYF
TRBJ2-5 | TRBV12-3/TRBV12-4 | CASSRQATVQETQYF
TRBJ2-3 | TRBV5-6 | CASSEGLAGAATDTQYF
TRBJ1-2 | TRBV29-1 | CSAFPGGTYGYTF
TRBJ1-3 | TRBV24-1 | CATSDFNRDTIYF
TRBJ2-2 | TRBV3-1 | CASSQETLTNTGELFF
TRBJ1-2 | TRBV4-1 | CASSQVPGGDYGYTF
TRBJ1-3 | TRBV7-9 | CASSPMEGPGNTIYF
TRBJ2-7 | TRBV5-1 | CASSFRGTSGATYEQYF
TRBJ2-3 | TRBV20-1 | CSASGLAGLRAATDTQYF
TRBJ1-3 | TRBV6-6 | CASSPPSGNTIYF
TRBJ2-1 | TRBV7-3 | CASSLIGPANEQFF
TRBJ2-3 | TRBV7-6 | CASSSTGGLGTDTQYF
TRBJ2-7 | TRBV18 | CASSSRGSGIEQYF
TRBJ2-5 | TRBV4-3 | CASSQTGTSPVETQYF
TRBJ2-5 | TRBV6-1 | CASRNRGGLALTLKQETQYF
TRBJ2-1 | TRBV30 | CACKLEARGGPYNEQFF
TRBJ2-3 | TRBV7-9 | CASSSVTDTQYF
TRBJ1-1 | TRBV12-3/TRBV12-4 | CASSLGQGMGEAFF
TRBJ1-4 | TRBV25-1 | CASSEYRGDEKLFF
TRBJ1-2 | TRBV13 | CASSLSAGVLLFYGYTF
TRBJ2-1 | TRBV5-1 | CASSTGLAGGRQFF
TRBJ1-6 | TRBV5-1 | CASSLEKASPLHF
TRBJ2-3 | TRBV5-1 | CASSLAPAGTSTDTQYF
TRBJ2-7 | TRBV29-1 | CSVYSHYEQYF
TRBJ1-5 | TRBV25-1 | CASSDSLEPQHF
TRBJ2-3 | TRBV6-5 | CASSPRGGHTDTQYF
TRBJ1-2 | TRBV5-1 | CASSYSSGTEIYGYTF
TRBJ2-3 | TRBV7-3 | CASSLGGITDTQYF
TRBJ1-5 | TRBV14 | CASSQEPDSHQPQHF
TRBJ2-1 | TRBV7-8 | CASSSPTTVRPKGQGANEQFF